This T cell receptor beta chain comes out of a study of spatial heterogeneity in lung cancer. Across the study: Sequence detection consistently recorded a greater number of beta-chain than alpha-chain sequences. Findings and caveats of the study: Tumor mutation count correlated with how many alpha and beta TCRs expanded intratumorally.

Trimming removed 4 bases at V and 3 bases at J, with 12 bases between. In germline, CDR1 is MGHRA, CDR2 YSYEKL. The CDR3 spans 14 residues. Unique molecular identifiers, one per molecule, were present on every TCR cDNA molecule. From the 5' RACE reads, TCRdb called clonotypes with MiXCR, one entry per CDR3 protein. The sample holds thousands of distinct CDR3 sequences, roughly an eighth seen once. This sample's time point: sample taken at primary tumor resection. Patients with untreated early-stage non-small cell lung cancer, numbering 72, were the donors. No cells were sorted before sequencing. The whole RNA sequenced was extracted from tumor, nontumor lung or frozen PBMC. Relative to its sample, this clonotype is medium-sized. What it recognizes is unknown.

The TCR comes from a male donor with early-stage non-small cell lung cancer. V and J are TRBV4-1 and TRBJ2-5; D not certain. Sequenced material: lung tumor tissue, taken at surgery. The CDR3 region is CASSPHGREETQYF. In DNA, the CDR3 is TGCGCCAGCAGCCCTCACGGGCGAGAAGAGACCCAGTACTTC.